These T cell receptor beta chains were read from a single sample in a study of blood T cell repertoires in COVID-19. TCRdb's table, derived via immunoSEQ multiplex PCR, lists solely in-frame clones and lacks some. The data hold fewer than 150,000 clones, with about 80% observed a single time. Sequences were obtained from PBMCs or T cells enriched from blood (not recorded which). These receptors all come from a young woman who had been exposed to COVID-19. CDR3s include the opening cysteine and the closing phenylalanine or tryptophan. The D gene is left open where the match is weak. Rows may omit the clone size; those that give it use once, few, many or a size class.

d_gene	j_gene	v_gene	abundance	CDR3nt	CDR3aa
TRBD1	TRBJ1-5	TRBV19	.	TGTGCCAGTAGGCTAAGCCGGGACAGGGTCAATCAGCCCCAGCATTTT	CASRLSRDRVNQPQHF
.	TRBJ2-7	TRBV7-2	.	TGTGCCAGCAGCTTAGCCGGGATTTACGAGCAGTACTTC	CASSLAGIYEQYF
.	TRBJ1-1	TRBV30	.	TGTGCCTGGAGTGTAGGGGCGAACACTGAAGCTTTCTTT	CAWSVGANTEAFF
TRBD2	TRBJ2-3	TRBV7-2	.	TGTGCCAGCAACCCGAGCGGGATAGGTCAAGATACGCAGTATTTT	CASNPSGIGQDTQYF
.	TRBJ1-1	TRBV19	.	TGTGCCAGTAGTATAGGAGGCAGCACTGAAGCTTTCTTT	CASSIGGSTEAFF
.	TRBJ1-2	TRBV6-4	.	TGTGCCAGCAGTGACTCCCAGTTCACAGGTGGCTACACCTTC	CASSDSQFTGGYTF
TRBD1	TRBJ1-5	TRBV28	few	TGTGCCAGCAGCCAACACGACATTACAGGGGATCAGCCCCAGCATTTT	CASSQHDITGDQPQHF
.	TRBJ1-1	TRBV28	.	TGTGCCAGCAGTTTCGGTGGGGGGACTGAAGCTTTCTTT	CASSFGGGTEAFF
.	TRBJ2-1	TRBV2	.	TGTGCCAGCAGTGTTATGAATGAGCAGTTCTTC	CASSVMNEQFF
.	TRBJ2-3	TRBV4-2	.	TGTGCCAGCAGCCAAGGCCCAGACTATAGCACAGATACGCAGTATTTT	CASSQGPDYSTDTQYF
TRBD2	TRBJ2-1	TRBV11-2	once	TGTGCCAGCCACCTAGGAGCGGGAGGGAGCCATGAGCAGTTCTTC	CASHLGAGGSHEQFF
TRBD2	TRBJ2-1	TRBV30	.	TGTGCCTGGGGGAACAGGCCGGGACTAGCGGGAATGGGTGAGCAGTTCTTC	CAWGNRPGLAGMGEQFF
TRBD1	TRBJ1-5	TRBV6-2/TRBV6-3	.	TGTGCCAGCAGTGATCGACAGGGGAATCAGCCCCAGCATTTT	CASSDRQGNQPQHF
.	TRBJ1-1	TRBV27	.	TGTGCCAGCAGTTTAATAACCTCGGGGGAAGCTTTCTTT	CASSLITSGEAFF
TRBD2	TRBJ2-3	TRBV4-2	.	TGTGCCAGCAGCCAAGATCGGGCGGGAGTCCCAGATACGCAGTATTTT	CASSQDRAGVPDTQYF
TRBD2	TRBJ2-2	TRBV5-4	.	TGTGCCAGCAGCTTGGTGAAGCTAGCGGGAGAAACCGGGGAGCTGTTTTTT	CASSLVKLAGETGELFF
.	TRBJ2-1	TRBV2	.	TGTGCCAAGACTAGTGGCTACAATGAGCAGTTCTTC	CAKTSGYNEQFF
TRBD2	TRBJ2-3	TRBV4-2	.	TGTGCCAGCAGCCATTCAAGACTAGCGGGGGGACCCACTGCAGATACGCAGTATTTT	CASSHSRLAGGPTADTQYF
.	TRBJ2-5	TRBV29-1	.	TGCAGCGTTGACCCGGCAGGGCTTGAGACCCAGTACTTC	CSVDPAGLETQYF
TRBD1	TRBJ2-7	TRBV28	.	TGTGCCAGCAGTTCCAGAACCGGGACAGTAACCTACGAGCAGTACTTC	CASSSRTGTVTYEQYF
TRBD1	TRBJ2-7	TRBV13	.	TGTGCCAGCAGCAGACTACAGGGGTCTCGCTACGAGCAGTACTTC	CASSRLQGSRYEQYF
TRBD1	TRBJ1-6	TRBV5-1	.	TGCGCCAGCAAGGGGGCCCAATCAAATAATTCACCCCTCCACTTT	CASKGAQSNNSPLHF
.	TRBJ1-4	TRBV30	.	TGTGCCTGGAGGGACGGGGGGGGAACTAATGAAAAACTGTTTTTT	CAWRDGGGTNEKLFF
.	TRBJ1-1	TRBV4-3	.	TGCGCCAGCAGCCAAATCACAGGGAAACGGGAAGCTTTCTTT	CASSQITGKREAFF
.	TRBJ1-2	TRBV24-1	few	TGTGCCACCGAAGGGGCGCGAGGCTACACCTTC	CATEGARGYTF
TRBD1	TRBJ1-1	TRBV27	.	TGTGCCAGCAGTTTCCGGGACAGTAACACTGAAGCTTTCTTT	CASSFRDSNTEAFF
.	TRBJ2-6	TRBV29-1	once	TGCAGCGGGACAGTGGTTGGGGCCAACGTCCTGACTTTC	CSGTVVGANVLTF
.	TRBJ2-2	TRBV27	.	TGTGCCAGCAGCCCGGGGATTCGGGAGCTGTTTTTT	CASSPGIRELFF
.	TRBJ1-5	TRBV19	.	TGTGCCAGTAGTATGAACAGCTTCAATCAGCCCCAGCATTTT	CASSMNSFNQPQHF
TRBD2	TRBJ2-1	TRBV4-1	.	TGCGCCAGCAGCCGAGCGGGAGAGTACAATGAGCAGTTCTTC	CASSRAGEYNEQFF
.	TRBJ1-1	TRBV12-5	.	TGTGCTAGTGCCCATCGGCGGGGACGATGGACTGAAGCTTTCTTT	CASAHRRGRWTEAFF
.	TRBJ2-7	TRBV11-2	.	TGTGCCAGCAGCTTAGGTAGGGGCGAGCAGTACTTC	CASSLGRGEQYF
.	TRBJ1-3	TRBV7-9	.	TGTGCCAGCAGCTCAGGGGTAGCTGGAAACACCATATATTTT	CASSSGVAGNTIYF
.	TRBJ2-3	TRBV27	.	TGTGCCAGCAGTTTATCATCCTCTTTATTTACAGATACGCAGTATTTT	CASSLSSSLFTDTQYF
.	TRBJ1-1	TRBV3-1/TRBV3-2	.	TGTGCCAGCAGCAAGTCCGACAGGTCCCCCGAAGCTTTCTTT	CASSKSDRSPEAFF
.	TRBJ2-5	TRBV28	.	TGTGCCAGCAGTTCCCCCTTGGGGAGGGGGAGGGAGACCCAGTACTTC	CASSSPLGRGRETQYF
TRBD1	TRBJ1-1	TRBV5-1	.	TGCGCCAGCAGCTTATACAGGGGGCAGGGTGAAGCTTTCTTT	CASSLYRGQGEAFF
TRBD1	TRBJ1-1	TRBV28	.	TGTGCCAGCAGTTCCGCTGCCAAGGGACAGGAGTTTGAAGCTTTCTTT	CASSSAAKGQEFEAFF
TRBD2	TRBJ2-5	TRBV6-2/TRBV6-3	.	TGTGCCAGCAGTTCGTCGCACCTAGCGGGACAAGAGACCCAGTACTTC	CASSSSHLAGQETQYF
.	TRBJ2-6	TRBV21-1	.	TGTGCCAGCAGCAAAGAATGGGGCGGGACCGAGCCTGGGGCCAACGTCCTGACTTTC	CASSKEWGGTEPGANVLTF
TRBD2	TRBJ2-1	TRBV27	.	TGTGCCAGCAGCCAAACCGGGACTACCTACAATGAGCAGTTCTTC	CASSQTGTTYNEQFF
.	TRBJ1-1	TRBV6-5	.	TGTGCCAGCATTGTTCCGGGAGGTTGGAACACTGAAGCTTTCTTT	CASIVPGGWNTEAFF
TRBD2	TRBJ2-5	TRBV28	.	TGTGCCAGCGGAATTACTAGCGGGAACCAAGAGACCCAGTACTTC	CASGITSGNQETQYF
.	TRBJ1-6	TRBV6-4	.	TGTGCCAGCAGTGACCCCCCCCGAGACATCAACCAGTCAGAGGGTAATTCACCCCTCCACTTT	CASSDPPRDINQSEGNSPLHF
.	TRBJ2-4	TRBV11-2	.	TGTGCCAGCAGCTTAGGTGTGTCGTCAAGAGTAGCCAAAAACATTCAGTACTTC	CASSLGVSSRVAKNIQYF
.	TRBJ1-5	TRBV3-1/TRBV3-2	.	TGTGCCAGCAGCCAGGGAGGGAATAATCAGCCCCAGCATTTT	CASSQGGNNQPQHF
TRBD2	TRBJ2-1	TRBV4-2	few	TGTGCCAGCAGCCAAAATTGGGCTAGCGGGAGGGGGGCCTACAATGAGCAGTTCTTC	CASSQNWASGRGAYNEQFF
.	TRBJ2-5	TRBV7-6	.	TGTGCCAGCAGCTCTCAGAGCGGAATTAAAGAGACCCAGTACTTC	CASSSQSGIKETQYF
TRBD1	TRBJ2-7	TRBV11-2	.	TGTGCCAGCAGGCGACCGGGACAGAGCTCCTACGAGCAGTACTTC	CASRRPGQSSYEQYF